The present entry profiles one TCR beta chain with its context. This clone was counted once. It has no known antigen specificity. There are no base qualities to consult, and no much larger clone falls within one base. Sorted unstimulated T cells and proliferating T cells recovered from mixed lymphocyte reactions were subjected to TCRbeta CDR3 sequencing. Fresh whole blood from fewer than 12 HLA-typed healthy donors was used to isolate PBMCs. This record belongs to a study of siplizumab effects on memory and regulatory T cells (dated by TCRdb to between 2018 and 2020). General notes on the study: The study examined how the anti-CD2 antibody siplizumab affects alloreactive T-cell subsets in allogeneic mixed lymphocyte reactions built from human PBMCs. The investigation overall reported the following: In reactions with siplizumab, an average of approximately 69% of mappable alloreactive CD4+ clones were Treg-derived, compared with roughly 27% in control reactions. Unstimulated naive T cells appeared to be more diverse than memory T cells, and naive cells seemed to make a substantial contribution to the alloresponse. The suppressive function of proliferating Tregs from siplizumab cultures was not functionally confirmed. For roughly 75-96% of proliferating CD4+ or CD8+ clones, no naive or memory phenotype could be assigned. The cumulative frequency of alloreactive sequences that could be traced back to unstimulated CD4+ memory T cells was significantly reduced by siplizumab. Because sequences at frequencies below about 10^-5 were poorly captured, only a minor fraction of alloreactive clones could be mapped back to unstimulated subsets.

Library prep was done by the immunoSEQ multiplex PCR assay. About 10^5 TCR templates per sample were assayed by the deep sequencing platform. Genomic DNA extracted from sorted T cells was the material used for TCRbeta CDR3 sequencing. The paper's processing steps were these. The R programming language was used for clonal analysis of TCRbeta CDR3 data. Alloreactive CD4+ and CD8+ clones were defined by comparing unstimulated samples with post-reaction CFSE-low samples. Alloreactive CD4+ clones were assigned to regulatory or non-regulatory origin by matching sequences to sorted unstimulated Treg and non-Treg repertoires. TCRdb carries this immuneACCESS record with in-frame sequences only. Its versions omit some clonotypes, under half of them owing to an unresolved V gene in the studies checked, with the rest unexplained. V, J and clone size are those of that table, while D and trimming were read from the DNA. The sample records more than 70,000 clones, 95% of which are singletons. Of the sample, approximately 17% is held by the ten largest clones.

After removal of 0 bases from V and 5 bases from J, the junction retains 9 bases not matched to a gene. Its CDR3 holds 17 amino acids, cysteine through phenylalanine. The entry retains the CDR3 DNA only, 51 bases that are in frame from base 1. CDR1 PRHDT and CDR2 FYEKMQ are derived from the germline V gene (reference sequence). The receptor was isolated from a human donor in good health. The sequencing input was CD8+ T cells sorted from blood. The chain employs TRBV13 and TRBJ2-3; 9 central bases correspond to TRBD2. The CDR3 has the sequence CASSLGASGTLGDTQYF. The DNA is TGTGCCAGCAGCTTAGGGGCTAGCGGGACCTTAGGAGATACGCAGTATTTT.